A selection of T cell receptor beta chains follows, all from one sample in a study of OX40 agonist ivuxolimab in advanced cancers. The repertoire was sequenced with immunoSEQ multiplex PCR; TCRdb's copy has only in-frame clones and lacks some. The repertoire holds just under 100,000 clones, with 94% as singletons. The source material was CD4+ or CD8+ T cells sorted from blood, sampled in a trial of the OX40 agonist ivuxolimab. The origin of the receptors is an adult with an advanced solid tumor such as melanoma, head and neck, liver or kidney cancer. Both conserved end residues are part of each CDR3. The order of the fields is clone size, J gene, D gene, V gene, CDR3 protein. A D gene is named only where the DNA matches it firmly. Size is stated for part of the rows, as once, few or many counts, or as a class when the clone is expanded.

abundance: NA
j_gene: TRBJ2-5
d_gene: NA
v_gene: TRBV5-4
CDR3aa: CASSRGQVQETQYF

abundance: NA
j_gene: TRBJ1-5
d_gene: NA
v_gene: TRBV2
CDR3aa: CASTQENSNQPQHF

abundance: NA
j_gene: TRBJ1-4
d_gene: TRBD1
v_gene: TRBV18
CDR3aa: CASSPLTGTNEKLFF

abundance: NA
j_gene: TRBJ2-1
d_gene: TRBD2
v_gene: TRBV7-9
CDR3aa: CASSPRGLAGSYNEQFF

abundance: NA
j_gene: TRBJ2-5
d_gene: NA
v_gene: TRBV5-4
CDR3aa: CASSLIGRGETQYF

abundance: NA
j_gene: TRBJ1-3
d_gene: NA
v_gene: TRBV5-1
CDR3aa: CASSFGNTIYF

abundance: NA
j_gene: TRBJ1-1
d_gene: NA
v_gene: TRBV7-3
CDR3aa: CASSSTGRKATEAFF

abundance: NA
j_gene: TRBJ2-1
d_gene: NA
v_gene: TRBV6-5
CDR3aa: CASIADGTAFEQFF

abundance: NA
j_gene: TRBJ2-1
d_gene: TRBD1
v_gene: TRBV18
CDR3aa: CASSSDRDNEQFF

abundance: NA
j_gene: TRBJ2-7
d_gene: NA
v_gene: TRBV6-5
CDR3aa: CASSVNLYEQYF

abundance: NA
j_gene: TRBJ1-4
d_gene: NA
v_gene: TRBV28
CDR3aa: CASSIGLGEKLFF

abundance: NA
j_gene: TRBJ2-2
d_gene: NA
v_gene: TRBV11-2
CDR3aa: CASSPTWGTVSTGELFF

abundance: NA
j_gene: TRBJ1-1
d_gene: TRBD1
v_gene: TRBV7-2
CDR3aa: CASSLAPGTGDTEAFF

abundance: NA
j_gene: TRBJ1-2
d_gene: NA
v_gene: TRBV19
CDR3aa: CASSRASNYGYTF

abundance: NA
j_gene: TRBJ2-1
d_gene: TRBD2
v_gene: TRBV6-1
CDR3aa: CASSEFRGGGHRNEQFF

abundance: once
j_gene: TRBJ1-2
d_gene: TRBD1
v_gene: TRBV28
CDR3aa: CASSPGGTGVSGYTF

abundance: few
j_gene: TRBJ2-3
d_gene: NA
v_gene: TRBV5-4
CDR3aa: CASSEETLRTDTQYF

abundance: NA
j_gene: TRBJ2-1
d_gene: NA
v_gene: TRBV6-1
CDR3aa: CASSTGLINEQFF

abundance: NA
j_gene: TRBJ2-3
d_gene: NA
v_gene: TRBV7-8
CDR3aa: CASSSWTPRSTDTQYF

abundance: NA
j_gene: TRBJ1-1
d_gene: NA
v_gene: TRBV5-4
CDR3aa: CASSLGGVDAFF

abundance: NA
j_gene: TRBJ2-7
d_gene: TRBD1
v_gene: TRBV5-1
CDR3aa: CASSFGDRGSWGEQYF

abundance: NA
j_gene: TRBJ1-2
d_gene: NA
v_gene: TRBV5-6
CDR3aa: CASSLGKDGYTF

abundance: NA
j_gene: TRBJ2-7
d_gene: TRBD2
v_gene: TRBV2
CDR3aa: CASGREGGNYEQYF

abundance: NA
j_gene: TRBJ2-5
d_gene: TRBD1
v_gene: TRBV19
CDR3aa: CASSTGAGGRETQYF

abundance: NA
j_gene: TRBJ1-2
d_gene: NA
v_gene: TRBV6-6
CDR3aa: CASSGSGDGYTF

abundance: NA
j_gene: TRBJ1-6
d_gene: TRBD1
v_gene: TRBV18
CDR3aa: CASSPATGTASDSPLHF

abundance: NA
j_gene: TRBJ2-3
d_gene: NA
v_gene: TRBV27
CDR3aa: CASKSPNTQYF

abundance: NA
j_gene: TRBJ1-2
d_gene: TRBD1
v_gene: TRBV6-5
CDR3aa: CASSLTAYQGAGYTF

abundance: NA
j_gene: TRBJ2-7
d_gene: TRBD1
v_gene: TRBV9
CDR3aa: CASSPQGDRFSYEQYF

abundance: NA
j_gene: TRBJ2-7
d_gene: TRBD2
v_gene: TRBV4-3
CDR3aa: CASSQELAGGLWEQYF

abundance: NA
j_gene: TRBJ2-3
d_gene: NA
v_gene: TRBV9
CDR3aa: CASTVAARAITDTQYF

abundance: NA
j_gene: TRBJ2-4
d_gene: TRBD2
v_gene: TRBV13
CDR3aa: CASSLATSGGQEKNIQYF

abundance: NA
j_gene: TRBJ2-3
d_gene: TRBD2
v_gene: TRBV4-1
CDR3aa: CASSLGLAGGRMGTDTQYF

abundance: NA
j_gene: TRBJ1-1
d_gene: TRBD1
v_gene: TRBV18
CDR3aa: CASSGTVNMNTEAFF

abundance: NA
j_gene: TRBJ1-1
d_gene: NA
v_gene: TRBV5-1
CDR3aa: CASSPAAGNTEAFF

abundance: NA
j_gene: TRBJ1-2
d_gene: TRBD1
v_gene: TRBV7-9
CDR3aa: CASSWTGIRGYTF

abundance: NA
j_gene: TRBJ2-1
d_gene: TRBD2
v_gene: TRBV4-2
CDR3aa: CASSQAQREGVYNEQLF

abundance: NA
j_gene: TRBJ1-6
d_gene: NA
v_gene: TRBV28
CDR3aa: CASSLLGTNSPLHF

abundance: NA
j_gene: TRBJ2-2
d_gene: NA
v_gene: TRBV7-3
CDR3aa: CASSVTTRNTGELFF

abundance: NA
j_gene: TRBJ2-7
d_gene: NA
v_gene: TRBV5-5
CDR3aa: CASSLVGSVKQYF

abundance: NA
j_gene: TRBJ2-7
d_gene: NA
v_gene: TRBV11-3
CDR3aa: CASSSGPYEQYF

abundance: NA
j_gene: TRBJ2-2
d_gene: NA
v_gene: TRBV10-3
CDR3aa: CAISEGVYNTGELFF

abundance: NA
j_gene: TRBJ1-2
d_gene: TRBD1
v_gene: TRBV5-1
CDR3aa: CASSPGTASSNYGYTF

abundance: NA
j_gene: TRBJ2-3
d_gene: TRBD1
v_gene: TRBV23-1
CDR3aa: CASSRGQGKDTQYF

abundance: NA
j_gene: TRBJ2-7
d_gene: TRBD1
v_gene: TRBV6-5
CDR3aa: CASTIRDRQDEQYF

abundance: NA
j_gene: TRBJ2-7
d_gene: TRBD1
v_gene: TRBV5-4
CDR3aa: CASSLAGTGLTYEQYF

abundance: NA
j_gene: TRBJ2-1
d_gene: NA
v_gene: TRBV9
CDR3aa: CASSSRGGGLGTYNEQFF

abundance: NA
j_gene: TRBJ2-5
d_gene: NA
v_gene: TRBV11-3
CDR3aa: CASSRSGQETQYF

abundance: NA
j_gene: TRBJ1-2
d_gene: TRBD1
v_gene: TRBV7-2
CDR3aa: CASSDRQGLGYTF

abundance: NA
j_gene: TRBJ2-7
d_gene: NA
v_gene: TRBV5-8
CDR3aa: CASSLYGEVNEQYF